The 15 T cell receptor beta chains below were found in one sample sequenced in a study of OX40 agonist ivuxolimab in advanced cancers. Profiling relied on immunoSEQ multiplex PCR, and the TCRdb table lists in-frame clones only, not all of them. The sample shows approximately 45,000 clones, over 90% of them seen only once. The sequencing used CD4+ or CD8+ T cells sorted from blood, collected in a trial of the OX40 agonist ivuxolimab. The receptors stem from an adult with an advanced solid tumor such as melanoma, head and neck, liver or kidney cancer.

The rearrangement joins TRBV27 to TRBJ1-3, with 9 bases fitting TRBD1. The CDR3 consists of 15 residues. CDR1 is MNHEY and CDR2 is SMNVEV in the germline V gene (reference sequence). V shed 5 bases, J shed 4 bases, and the junction held 6 bases outside the gene matches. The CDR3 DNA reads TGTGCCAGCAGTAAGGGACAGGGCCTAGGAAACACCATATATTTT. It specifies CASSKGQGLGNTIYF.

The rearrangement joins TRBV7-9 to TRBJ2-7; 9 bases line up with TRBD1. Germline V lookup: CDR1 SEHNR, CDR2 FQNEAQ (reference sequence). This CDR3 region has 15 residues. J gave up 1 base and V 4 bases, and 5 bases lay outside the gene matches. DNA for the CDR3: TGTGCCAGCAGCTCGGGACAGGGACCTTCCTACGAGCAGTACTTC. Residues: CASSSGQGPSYEQYF. Together with reference TRBV7-9 and TRBJ2-7, the CDR3 gives the full variable domain: DTGVSQNPRHKITKRGQNVTFRCDPISEHNRLYWYRQTLGQGPEFLTYFQNEAQLEKSRLLSDRFSAERPKGSFSTLEIQRTEQGDSAMYLCASSSGQGPSYEQYFGPGTRLTVT.

About this clone itself: Other DNA sequences in the sample encode the same CDR3. The genes are TRBV27 and TRBJ2-7; D not resolved. V shed 6 bases and J shed 1 base, with 10 bases lying between them. The germline V gene has CDR1 MNHEY and CDR2 SMNVEV (reference sequence). The CDR3 length is 13 residues. This CDR3 is CASSRTHSYEQYF. The DNA for the CDR3 is TGTGCCAGCAGCAGGACCCATTCCTACGAGCAGTACTTC.

The chain couples TRBV7-9 to TRBJ2-3, with unresolved D. The CDR3 has 16 amino acids. Germline lookup yields CDR1 SEHNR and CDR2 FQNEAQ (reference sequence). Trimming removed 1 base at V and 0 bases at J, with 11 bases between. CDR3 in DNA: TGTGCCAGCAGCTTAGTCTTCTCCCGCAGCACAGATACGCAGTATTTT. Its translation: CASSLVFSRSTDTQYF. The full variable domain, rest sourced from reference TRBV7-9 and TRBJ2-3, is DTGVSQNPRHKITKRGQNVTFRCDPISEHNRLYWYRQTLGQGPEFLTYFQNEAQLEKSRLLSDRFSAERPKGSFSTLEIQRTEQGDSAMYLCASSLVFSRSTDTQYFGPGTRLTVL.

The J gene is TRBJ2-1, the V gene TRBV7-6, with D perhaps assigned TRBD1 or TRBD2 (5 bases each). Germline V gives CDR1 SGHVS, CDR2 FNYEAQ. V was cut by 4 bases and J by 7 bases, with 17 bases left in between. The CDR3 length is 15 residues. This chain's CDR3 is CASSSDWGRGNEQFF. Written as DNA, the CDR3 is TGTGCCAGCAGCTCAGACTGGGGGAGAGGTAATGAGCAGTTCTTC.

This rearrangement joins TRBV27 to TRBJ1-1; 7 bases fit TRBD1. Germline V lookup: CDR1 MNHEY, CDR2 SMNVEV (reference sequence). Losses at the gene ends were 4 bases for V and 1 base for J; bases not matched to a gene: 3. The CDR3 spans 14 residues. The CDR3 DNA sequence: TGTGCCAGCAGTTGGGGGACAGAGAACACTGAAGCTTTCTTT. Protein: CASSWGTENTEAFF.

The chain couples TRBV15 to TRBJ2-1; D possibly corresponds to TRBD2 (5 bases). V was pared by 5 bases and J by 5 bases, with 19 bases between. Germline V gene lookup returns CDR1 LNHNV and CDR2 YYDKDF (reference sequence). This CDR3 contains 16 residues. In DNA form, the CDR3 reads TGTGCCACCAGCGAAAGACTGCCTTTGCGGGACAATGAGCAGTTCTTC. Translation: CATSERLPLRDNEQFF.

The chain is built from TRBV4-2 and TRBJ2-7; TRBD2 matches at 11 bases. With 4 bases clipped from V and 0 bases from J, the junction kept 2 bases outside the gene matches. The CDR3 is made up of 15 amino acids. Germline lookup yields CDR1 LGHNA and CDR2 YNFKEQ. CDR3 loop: CASSLTSGNSYEQYF. The CDR3 nucleotides are TGTGCCAGCAGCCTGACTAGCGGGAACTCCTACGAGCAGTACTTC.

The genes are TRBV12-5 and TRBJ2-7, with D hard to call. V was clipped by 1 base and J by 5 bases, with 6 bases between them. Per the germline V gene, CDR1 is LGHNT and CDR2 is FRNRAP. CDR3 length: 12 residues. The CDR3 sequence: CASGLGFNEQYF. The CDR3 nucleotides are TGTGCTAGTGGTTTGGGTTTTAACGAGCAGTACTTC.

The CDR3 sequence: CASSPVQGRTGELFF. DNA of the CDR3: TGTGCCAGCAGCCCGGTCCAGGGTCGGACTGGGGAGCTGTTTTTT. The gene calls are TRBV4-2 and TRBJ2-2; TRBD1 or TRBD2 may be the D gene (5 bases each). Trimming removed 4 bases from V and 8 bases from J, with 17 bases in between. The CDR3 loop spans 15 amino acids. Germline-derived CDR1 and CDR2 are LGHNA and YNFKEQ.

The chain has TRBV4-1 and TRBJ1-2, with 11 bases lining up with TRBD1. Germline trimming cut 0 bases from V and 4 bases from J; bases unmatched to any gene: 13. The CDR3 covers 19 residues. CDR1 is MGHRA, CDR2 YSYEKL, per germline. The DNA of the CDR3 is TGCGCCAGCAGCCAAGATCAAAGAGGTAGGACAGGGGGCGTCTATGGCTACACCTTC. Protein sequence: CASSQDQRGRTGGVYGYTF.

This clone was detected only once. V and J are TRBV7-9 and TRBJ2-7; 7 bases agree with TRBD1. Germline-derived CDR1 and CDR2 are SEHNR and FQNEAQ (reference sequence). CDR3 size: 14 residues. V shed 4 bases and J 3 bases; nucleotides not matched to a gene: 6. CDR3 coding DNA: TGTGCCAGCAGCTCCGCCCGGGACAGCTACGAGCAGTACTTC. This gives the protein CASSSARDSYEQYF.

This chain uses TRBV14 with TRBJ2-5; D possibly matches TRBD1 or TRBD2 (6 bases each). The germline CDR1 and CDR2 sequences are SGHDN and FVKESK. V was shortened by 0 bases and J by 5 bases, with 13 bases between the two germline ends. There are 15 residues in the CDR3. CDR3 protein: CASSQDQGRRETQYF. CDR3 sequence (DNA): TGTGCCAGCAGCCAAGACCAGGGGAGGAGGGAGACCCAGTACTTC.

The chain couples TRBV7-8 to TRBJ1-5; D may be TRBD1 (5 bases). Per the germline V gene, CDR1 is SGHVS and CDR2 is FQNEAQ. This CDR3 is 14 amino acids long. V gave up 5 bases and J gave up 2 bases, with 10 bases separating them. CDR3 region: CASSLTVGNQPQHF. CDR3 coding DNA: TGTGCCAGCAGCCTGACAGTAGGCAATCAGCCCCAGCATTTT.

The chain combines TRBV25-1 with TRBJ2-3; tentative D call: TRBD1 (5 bases). Germline V lookup: CDR1 MGHDK, CDR2 SYGVNS. CDR3 length equals 14 residues. V was pared by 5 bases and J by 2 bases, with 11 bases between. The DNA of the CDR3 is TGTGCCAGCAGTACATCAGGGATCACAGATACGCAGTATTTT. This encodes CASSTSGITDTQYF.